The clone carrying this T cell receptor beta chain was picked up a small number of times. Participants were aged roughly 18 to 90 years from about 25 US areas. The sample belongs to a study of blood T cell repertoires in COVID-19. Turning to the study itself: The analysed material was cDNA or gDNA that came from T cells, B-cell-depleted T cells, or PBMCs.

Germline lookup yields CDR1 SNHLY and CDR2 FYNNEI. CDR3 length: 14 residues. Trimming left V 5 bases short and J 5 bases short, with 12 bases between. Original analysis: Nucleated cell counts were estimated from reference gene primer amplification. TCRdb's table, derived via immunoSEQ multiplex PCR, lists solely in-frame clones and lacks some. V and J calls plus clone size are reproduced from that table; the DNA served to infer D and trimming. The data contain 200,000 to 250,000 clones, around 90% of them singletons. The sequenced sample consisted of PBMCs or T cells enriched from blood (not recorded which). The chain joins TRBV2 to TRBJ2-2, with D tentatively TRBD1 (5 bases). This sequence was found in a woman aged 25 to 39 who had been exposed to COVID-19. The CDR3 DNA reads TGTGCCAGCAGTCGCCAGGGCTGGACCGGGGAGCTGTTTTTT. It is translated as CASSRQGWTGELFF.